This T cell receptor (beta chain) was retrieved from a study of blood T cell repertoires in COVID-19. Study in general: The United States, Italy and Spain provided the acute and convalescent COVID-19 samples.

The CDR3 is 15 amino acids. Germline V lookup: CDR1 SGHAT, CDR2 FQNNGV. Trimming left V 5 bases short and J 0 bases short, with 13 bases between. Data came from immunoSEQ multiplex PCR; TCRdb stores just in-frame clones and leaves some out. This sample has 250,000 to 400,000 clones, with about 90% found just once. The sample consisted of peripheral blood. This chain uses TRBV11-2 with TRBJ1-1, with D perhaps matching TRBD1 (5 bases). This clonotype originated in a woman younger than 45 with COVID-19, enrolled during active disease. Here the CDR3 DNA reads TGTGCCAGCAGCCTCCGACAGCAACTGAACACTGAAGCTTTCTTT. Its protein product is CASSLRQQLNTEAFF.